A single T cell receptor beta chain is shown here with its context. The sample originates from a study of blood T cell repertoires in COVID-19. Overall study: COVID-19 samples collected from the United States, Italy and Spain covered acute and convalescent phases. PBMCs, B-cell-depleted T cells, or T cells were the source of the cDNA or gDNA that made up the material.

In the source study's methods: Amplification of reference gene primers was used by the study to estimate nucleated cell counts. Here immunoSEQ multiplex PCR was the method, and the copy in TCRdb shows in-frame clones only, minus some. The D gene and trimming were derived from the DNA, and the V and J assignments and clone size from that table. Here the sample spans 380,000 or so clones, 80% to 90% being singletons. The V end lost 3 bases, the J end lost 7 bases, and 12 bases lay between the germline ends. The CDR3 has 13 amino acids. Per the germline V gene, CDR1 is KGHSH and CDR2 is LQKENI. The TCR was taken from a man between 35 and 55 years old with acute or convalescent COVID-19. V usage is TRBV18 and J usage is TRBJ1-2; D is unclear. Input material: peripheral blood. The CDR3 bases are TGTGCCAGCTCACCGGCAGCTGACTCTGGCTACACCTTC. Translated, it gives CASSPAADSGYTF.